This T cell receptor beta chain originates from a study of blood T cell repertoires in COVID-19. Turning to the study itself: The origin of the acute and convalescent COVID-19 samples was the United States, Italy and Spain. In each case, the material was cDNA or gDNA derived from T cells, B-cell-depleted T cells, or PBMCs.

This CDR3 has 11 amino acids. CDR1 is MDHEN, CDR2 SYDVKM, per germline. Trimming removed 6 bases from V and 12 bases from J, with 13 bases in between. As originally analysed: Counts of nucleated cells, estimated from reference gene primer amplification, were obtained. Clones were sequenced by immunoSEQ multiplex PCR, and TCRdb holds only the in-frame ones, with some missing. The V and J calls and the clone size are those of that table, but D and trimming were determined from the DNA. The sample contains about 46,000 clones, 75% to 90% of which appear only once. The clonotype originates from a man in his 60s with acute or convalescent COVID-19. The sample consisted of peripheral blood. J is TRBJ2-3 and V is TRBV28; perhaps TRBD2 as D (5 bases). CDR3 coding DNA: TGTGCCAGCAGGACCGTAGCGAGTCAGTATTTT. The encoded protein is CASRTVASQYF.